Listed below are T cell receptor beta chains from one sample, sequenced in a study of blood T cell repertoires in COVID-19. Profiled with immunoSEQ multiplex PCR; TCRdb holds only in-frame clones, not every one. The sample has hundreds of thousands of clones; roughly 80% are singletons. Input material: peripheral blood. The source of these receptors is a woman between 65 and 79 years old with active or convalescent COVID-19. Both conserved end residues are part of each CDR3. D genes are given only for firm matches. Size values are once, few and many counts, or a class for expanded clones, and some rows have none.

>NA|TRBD1|TRBJ2-7|TRBV29-1
TGCAGCGTTGGCGGACAGGGAAGCGACGAGCAGTACTTC
CSVGGQGSDEQYF
>NA|TRBD2|TRBJ2-1|TRBV7-7
TGTGCTAGCAGCCGGGCCGGGACTAGCGAGTACAATGAGCAGTTCTTC
CASSRAGTSEYNEQFF
>NA|NA|TRBJ1-1|TRBV7-9
TGTGCCAGCAGCCCCCGGGGGGCGGCGAACACTGAAGCTTTCTTT
CASSPRGAANTEAFF
>NA|TRBD2|TRBJ2-5|TRBV19
TGTGCCAGTAGTATCACGGGACTAGCGGGAGACCGGGCGACCCAGTACTTC
CASSITGLAGDRATQYF
>NA|NA|TRBJ2-1|TRBV5-1
TGCGCCAGCAGCTTGGAGCGGGCCCTTGAGCAGTTCTTC
CASSLERALEQFF
>many|NA|TRBJ2-1|TRBV9
TGTGCCAGCAGCGAGACCACTAGGCCTCCCCAGTTCTTC
CASSETTRPPQFF
>NA|TRBD2|TRBJ2-3|TRBV7-7
TGTGCTAGCAGCTTATTGGGGGAGGGTACGCAGTATTTT
CASSLLGEGTQYF
>NA|TRBD1|TRBJ2-1|TRBV28
TGTGCCAGCAGTTCTCTAAGACAGGGGGCCAATGAGCAGTTCTTC
CASSSLRQGANEQFF
>NA|TRBD1|TRBJ1-2|TRBV29-1
TGCAGCGTTGAAGATCGGCGAGTAGCGGGACAGGGGAACTATGGCTACACCTTC
CSVEDRRVAGQGNYGYTF
>NA|NA|TRBJ2-5|TRBV18
TGTGCCAGCTCACTAGGGGCGTGGGAGACCCAGTACTTC
CASSLGAWETQYF
>NA|TRBD1|TRBJ2-2|TRBV4-3
TGCGCCAGCAGCCGCCTGACAGGGTCGGGCACCGGGGAGCTGTTTTTT
CASSRLTGSGTGELFF
>NA|TRBD2|TRBJ2-1|TRBV2
TGTGCCAGCAGTCTAGGACTAGCGGCAAACAATGAGCAGTTCTTC
CASSLGLAANNEQFF
>NA|TRBD1|TRBJ1-2|TRBV5-6
TGTGCCAGCAGCTTAGGACAGGACGTCTATGGCTACACCTTC
CASSLGQDVYGYTF
>NA|NA|TRBJ1-2|TRBV6-5
TGTGCCAGCGCCCGGGACATAGCCTATCGGGATGGCTACACCTTC
CASARDIAYRDGYTF
>once|TRBD1|TRBJ2-7|TRBV3-1/TRBV3-2
TGTGCCAGCAGCCAACTGGACAGGGGAGTTGTGCAGTACTTC
CASSQLDRGVVQYF
>NA|NA|TRBJ1-1|TRBV9
TGTGCCAGCAGCCAATACAGGCACACTGAAGCTTTCTTT
CASSQYRHTEAFF
>NA|NA|TRBJ2-1|TRBV4-1
TGCGCCAGCAGCCAAGATGGGGTCGCTGGGGGGAATAATGAGCAGTTCTTC
CASSQDGVAGGNNEQFF
>NA|TRBD1|TRBJ1-5|TRBV5-6
TGTGCCAGCAGCTTGGGGGGGACAGGGGGTCAGCCCCAGCATTTT
CASSLGGTGGQPQHF
>NA|TRBD1|TRBJ1-2|TRBV29-1
TGCAGCGTGGCCGGGACAGGGGGCTTTGGCTACACCTTC
CSVAGTGGFGYTF
>NA|NA|TRBJ1-2|TRBV6-2/TRBV6-3
TGTGCCAGCAGTCGGACCGCTTTCGGGAATGGCTACACCTTC
CASSRTAFGNGYTF
>NA|TRBD1|TRBJ1-2|TRBV18
TGTGCCAGCTCACCGACCCCGGCCAACGGACAGGATAACTATGGCTACACCTTC
CASSPTPANGQDNYGYTF
>NA|NA|TRBJ2-5|TRBV5-4
TGTGCCAGCAGCTGGGTGGGGCCCCGTCGAGAGACCCAGTACTTC
CASSWVGPRRETQYF
>once|NA|TRBJ2-2|TRBV20-1
TGCAGTGCTAGTACCCCCGGGTTTGGCACCGGGGAGCTGTTTTTT
CSASTPGFGTGELFF
>NA|NA|TRBJ1-5|TRBV6-4
TGTGCCAGCAGTCAGGTGAAAGGCCTAGGGGGCAATCAGCCCCAGCATTTT
CASSQVKGLGGNQPQHF
>NA|TRBD2|TRBJ2-5|TRBV5-1
TGCGCCAGCGCGTCGGGGGGGGTCCCAGAGACCCAGTACTTC
CASASGGVPETQYF
>NA|TRBD1|TRBJ1-4|TRBV18
TGTGCCAGCTCCCCTAGACAGGGACCGACAACTAATGAAAAACTGTTTTTT
CASSPRQGPTTNEKLFF
>once|NA|TRBJ2-6|TRBV5-6
TGTGCCAGCAGCTTGGATGCACATTCTGGGGCCAACGTCCTGACTTTC
CASSLDAHSGANVLTF
>NA|NA|TRBJ1-4|TRBV6-4
TGTGCCAGCAGTGACTCGAATTTGGCCAAAGCACCCAGGCTTGAAAAACTGTTTTTT
CASSDSNLAKAPRLEKLFF
>few|NA|TRBJ2-1|TRBV2
TGTGCCAGCAGTGCCACTAGCTGGACGCAGTTCTTC
CASSATSWTQFF
>NA|TRBD2|TRBJ2-3|TRBV5-1
TGCGCCAGCAGCCCGACTAGCGGCACAGATACGCAGTATTTT
CASSPTSGTDTQYF
>NA|TRBD1|TRBJ2-3|TRBV19
TGTGCCAGTAGGGATGCGGGACAGGGGGCTGGAGATACGCAGTATTTT
CASRDAGQGAGDTQYF
>NA|TRBD1|TRBJ1-3|TRBV30
TGTGCCTGGAGTGTTGAGAGGGCAGGGGGCCCACGCGTGGACACCATATATTTT
CAWSVERAGGPRVDTIYF
>NA|NA|TRBJ2-1|TRBV5-1
TGCGCCAGCAGCCGAGCCGGGGAAGGCTACAATGAGCAGTTCTTC
CASSRAGEGYNEQFF
>NA|NA|TRBJ2-5|TRBV10-3
TGTGCCATCAGTGGCTGGGGGGACAGAGGGCGAGAGACCCAGTACTTC
CAISGWGDRGRETQYF
>once|TRBD1|TRBJ1-3|TRBV5-1
TGCGCCAGCAGCTGGGGTACAGGGGGCTACAGCTCTGGAAACACCATATATTTT
CASSWGTGGYSSGNTIYF
>NA|NA|TRBJ1-1|TRBV19
TGTGCCAGTACCACGACGCCAGGGTGGGGAGCTTTCTTT
CASTTTPGWGAFF
>NA|TRBD1|TRBJ2-7|TRBV5-1
TGCGCCAGCAGCGCCCGGGACAGGGGCCCCTACGAGCAGTACTTC
CASSARDRGPYEQYF
>NA|NA|TRBJ2-2|TRBV18
TGTGCCAGCTCACCGACTTTAGTCCCCACCGGGGAGCTGTTTTTT
CASSPTLVPTGELFF
>NA|NA|TRBJ2-3|TRBV5-1
TGCGCCAGCAGCTTGGGTACTTCCATTACAGATACGCAGTATTTT
CASSLGTSITDTQYF
>NA|NA|TRBJ1-2|TRBV27
TGTGCCAGCAGCGAACAGGGCTATGGCTACACCTTC
CASSEQGYGYTF
>NA|TRBD1|TRBJ2-3|TRBV6-5
TGTGCCAGCAGCCTGGACAGGGTGTCGGATACGCAGTATTTT
CASSLDRVSDTQYF
>once|NA|TRBJ1-2|TRBV29-1
TGCAGCGTTGGGACAGTCGGAGCGTGGGGCTACACCTTC
CSVGTVGAWGYTF
>NA|NA|TRBJ2-7|TRBV6-4
TGTGCCAGCACTACGGACGAGCAGTACTTC
CASTTDEQYF
>once|TRBD2|TRBJ2-7|TRBV5-4
TGTGCCAGCAGGAAGGGACTAGCGGGAGCCTACGAGCAGTACTTC
CASRKGLAGAYEQYF
>NA|TRBD1|TRBJ2-7|TRBV28
TGTGCCAGCAGCGGGACAGTTAAAAACGAGCAGTACTTC
CASSGTVKNEQYF
>NA|TRBD1|TRBJ1-2|TRBV24-1
TGTGCCACCAGTGCTTCAGGGGGCGCGGGGGGCTACACCTTC
CATSASGGAGGYTF
>few|TRBD1|TRBJ1-2|TRBV6-5
TGTGCCAGCAGTTACCACGACAGGGATGGCTACACCTTC
CASSYHDRDGYTF
>NA|NA|TRBJ1-4|TRBV6-5
TGTGCCAGCGGGAGTGTAGGCTCAACTAATGAAAAACTGTTTTTT
CASGSVGSTNEKLFF
>NA|TRBD2|TRBJ2-7|TRBV5-1
TGCGCCAGCAGCTTGGGCGCTAGCGGGAGTTACGAGCAGTACTTC
CASSLGASGSYEQYF
>NA|TRBD1|TRBJ1-4|TRBV5-1
TGCGCCAGCAGCTTGGCTCCGACAGGGGACAATGAAAAACTGTTTTTT
CASSLAPTGDNEKLFF
>NA|TRBD2|TRBJ2-1|TRBV5-5
TGTGCCAGCAGCTTGGGGGCTAGCGGGGACTACAATGAGCAGTTCTTC
CASSLGASGDYNEQFF